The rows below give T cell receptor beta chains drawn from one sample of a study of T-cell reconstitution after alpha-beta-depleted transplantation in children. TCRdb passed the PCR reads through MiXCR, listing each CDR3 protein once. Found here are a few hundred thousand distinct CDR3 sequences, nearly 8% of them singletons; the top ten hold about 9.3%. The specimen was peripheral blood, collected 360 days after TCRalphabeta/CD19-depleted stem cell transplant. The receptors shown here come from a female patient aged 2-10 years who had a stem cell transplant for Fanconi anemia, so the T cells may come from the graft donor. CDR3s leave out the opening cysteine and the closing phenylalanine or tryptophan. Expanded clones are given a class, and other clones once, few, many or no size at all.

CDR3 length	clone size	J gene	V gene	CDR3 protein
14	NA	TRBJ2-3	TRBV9	ASSVAPYPEENTQY
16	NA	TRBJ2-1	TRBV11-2	ASSLDRLRLSSYNEQF
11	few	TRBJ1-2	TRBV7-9	ASRSTPGHGYT
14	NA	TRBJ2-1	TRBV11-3	ASSPHPSLVSNEQF
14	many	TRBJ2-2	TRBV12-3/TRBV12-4	ASTQRGPRYTGELF
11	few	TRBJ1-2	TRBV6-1	ASTGSLNYGYT
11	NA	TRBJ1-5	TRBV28	ASTTTPYQPQH
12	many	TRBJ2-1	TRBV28	ASSLDRTLDEQF
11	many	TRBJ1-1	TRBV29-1	SVVPGRVTEAF
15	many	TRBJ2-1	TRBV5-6	ASSFLLSTLAYNEQF
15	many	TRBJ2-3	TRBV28	ASSLSRGPRGTDTQY
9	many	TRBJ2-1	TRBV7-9	ASSMTNEQF
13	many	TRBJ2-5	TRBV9	ASSSRLAGTETQY
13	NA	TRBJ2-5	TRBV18	ASSPILGVGGTQY
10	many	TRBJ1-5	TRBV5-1	ARGACNQPQH
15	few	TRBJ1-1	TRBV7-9	ASSSRGGLTRNTEAF
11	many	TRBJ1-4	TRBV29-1	SVPGPTNEKLF
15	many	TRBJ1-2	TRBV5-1	ASSLVAGQASDYGYT
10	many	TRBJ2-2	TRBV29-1	SVGFPFGELF
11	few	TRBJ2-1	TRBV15	ATAVFGTNGQF
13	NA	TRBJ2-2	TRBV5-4	ASSFRDKNTGELF
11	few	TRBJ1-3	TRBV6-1	ASSGQWRNTIY
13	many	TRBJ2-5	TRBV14	ASRRTGTGQETQY
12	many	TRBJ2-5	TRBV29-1	SVDSGSWRETQY
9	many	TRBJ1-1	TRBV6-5	ASSRGTEAF
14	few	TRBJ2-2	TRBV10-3	AISEFVGHYTGELF
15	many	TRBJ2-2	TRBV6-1	ASSSLNRGISTGELF
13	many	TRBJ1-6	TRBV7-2	ASSFGGSYNSPLH
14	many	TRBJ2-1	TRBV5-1	ASSIRPSESYNEQF
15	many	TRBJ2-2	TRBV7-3	ASSLFSGTVSTGELF
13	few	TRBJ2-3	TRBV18	ASSPRLVSPDTQY
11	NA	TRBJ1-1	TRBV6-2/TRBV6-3	ASSMTRNTEAF
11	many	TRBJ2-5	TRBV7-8	ASSLVVTETQY
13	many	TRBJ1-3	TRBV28	ASSFRGGSGNTIY
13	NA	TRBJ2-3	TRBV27	ASSHEAGGGDTQY
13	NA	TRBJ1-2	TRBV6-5	ASSYSPGLQRGYT
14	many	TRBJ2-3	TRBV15	ATSRDRIIGTDTQY
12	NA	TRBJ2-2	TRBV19	ASSTHGGTGELF
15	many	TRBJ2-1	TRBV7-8	ASSFFEMGSSYNEQF
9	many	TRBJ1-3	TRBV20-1	SARAGNTIY
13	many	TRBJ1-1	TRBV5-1	ASSSLQGLGTEAF
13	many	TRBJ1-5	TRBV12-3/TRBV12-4	ASSSDRGFGQPQH
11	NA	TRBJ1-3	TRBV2	ASTGASGNTIY
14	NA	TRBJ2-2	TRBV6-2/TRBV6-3	ASSYREGAPTGELF
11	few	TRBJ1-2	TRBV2	AGHRDFNYGYT
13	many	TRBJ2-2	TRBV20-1	SAPRTSEGAGELF
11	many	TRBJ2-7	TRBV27	ASSWDRSYEQY